Following are 20 T cell receptor beta chains from one sample sequenced in a study of type 1 regulatory T cells. TCRdb re-called the reads through MiXCR, storing one row per CDR3 protein. The sample records 40,000 to 50,000 distinct CDR3 sequences, over 9% being singletons. For these TCRs, the target antigens are not known. The sample consisted of cultured non-Tr1 T cells, either the whole culture or a sorted T cell fraction (not recorded which). The receptors stem from a human donor in good health.

Ten or more counts support this clonotype. The chain is built from TRBV10-3 and TRBJ1-6; 10 bases line up with TRBD1. The junction had 8 bases not matched to a gene; V was cut back by 5 bases and J by 13 bases. This CDR3 has 14 amino acids. The V gene's germline CDR1 is ENHRY and CDR2 SYGVKD. CDR3 in amino acids: CAISSGTGEFPLHF. The CDR3, as DNA: TGTGCCATCAGTTCCGGGACAGGGGAGTTCCCCCTCCACTTT.

The sample holds many counts of this clonotype. CDR3 sequence reads: CASRPGTGRLGAETQYF. Here the CDR3 DNA reads TGTGCCAGCAGGCCCGGGACAGGAAGGTTGGGCGCAGAGACCCAGTACTTC. J is TRBJ2-5 and V is TRBV12-3 or TRBV12-4; 8 bases agree with TRBD1. This CDR3 spans 17 amino acids. J lost 4 bases, V lost 6 bases, and 16 bases had no gene match.

The table lists this clonotype with a few counts. The CDR3 DNA follows: TGTGCCAGCAGCTTAGCTCAGGGAGTTGAAGCTTTCTTT. This codes for CASSLAQGVEAFF. V and J are TRBV7-2 and TRBJ1-1; possibly TRBD1 for D (5 bases). Trimming cost V 0 bases and J 7 bases, with 9 bases left between them. CDR3 length: 13 residues. Germline CDR1 and CDR2: SGHTA and FQGNSA.

The rearrangement links TRBV20-1 to TRBJ2-3; 7 bases fit TRBD1. V lost 2 bases to trimming and J lost 4 bases; unmatched junction nucleotides: 3. Germline values: CDR1 DFQATT, CDR2 SNEGSKA (reference sequence). The CDR3 is 13 amino acids. CDR3: CSARKQGPDTQYF. In DNA form, the CDR3 reads TGCAGTGCTAGAAAACAGGGGCCAGATACGCAGTATTTT.

At least ten counts were recorded for this clonotype. The chain carries TRBV29-1 and TRBJ2-7; 7 nucleotides line up with TRBD1. V lost 6 bases to trimming and J lost 6 bases; unmatched junction nucleotides: 5. This CDR3 is built from 11 residues. Germline loops: CDR1 SQVTM, CDR2 ANQGSEA. In DNA, the CDR3 is TGCAGCGTCCGACAGGGTTCCGAGCAGTACTTC. Amino acids: CSVRQGSEQYF.

The chain recombines TRBV5-6 with TRBJ2-1, with D possibly being TRBD1 (5 bases). Germline lookup yields CDR1 SGHDT and CDR2 YYEEEE. V was clipped by 7 bases and J by 2 bases, with 22 bases between them. The CDR3 consists of 17 residues. The CDR3 sequence is CASSTLVSSRAYNEQFF. CDR3 DNA sequence: TGTGCCAGCTCGACCCTGGTATCATCCAGGGCCTACAATGAGCAGTTCTTC.

This sequence joins TRBV5-1 and TRBJ2-1, with TRBD2 matching over 8 bases. The length of the CDR3 is 18 residues. V dropped 2 bases and J dropped 0; count of bases not matched to a gene: 10. In germline, CDR1 is SGHRS, CDR2 YFSETQ. The CDR3: CASSFAAGGLSSYNEQFF. The CDR3 nucleotides are TGCGCCAGCAGCTTCGCTGCGGGAGGCTTGAGCTCCTACAATGAGCAGTTCTTC.

To note about this clonotype: One base away lies a much larger clone, so this may be a sequencing read error. V gene TRBV7-2 combines with J gene TRBJ2-1; D gene uncertain. V lost 3 bases to trimming and J lost 7 bases, with 10 bases between them. The CDR3 has 13 amino acids. The V gene's germline CDR1 is SGHTA and CDR2 FQGNSA. In nucleotides, the CDR3 is TGTGCCAGCAGCTTGGAAGGAGAGAATGAGCAGTTCTTC. Protein: CASSLEGENEQFF.

The genes are TRBV19 and TRBJ1-2, with TRBD1 matching 7 bases. Per germline, CDR1 LNHDA and CDR2 SQIVND (reference sequence). The V gene end was trimmed by 5 bases and the J gene end by 6 bases; junction bases not matched to a gene: 9. The CDR3 has 14 residues. The CDR3 loop is CASSPRQGRDGYTF. CDR3 bases: TGTGCCAGTAGTCCGCGACAGGGTCGAGATGGCTACACCTTC. Drawing the rest from reference TRBV19 and TRBJ1-2, the complete variable domain is DGGITQSPKYLFRKEGQNVTLSCEQNLNHDAMYWYRQDPGQGLRLIYYSQIVNDFQKGDIAEGYSVSREKKESFPLTVTSAQKNPTAFYLCASSPRQGRDGYTFGSGTRLTVV.

The sample holds many counts of this clonotype. This chain links TRBV18 with TRBJ2-5, with 7 nucleotides matching TRBD1. The trim removed 0 bases at V and 1 base at J, leaving 8 bases unmatched. The CDR3 totals 17 residues. Looked up from germline, CDR1 is KGHSH and CDR2 is LQKENI. CDR3 coding DNA: TGTGCCAGCTCACCACCTTTGGGACAGAGACTCCAAGAGACCCAGTACTTC. Translation gives CASSPPLGQRLQETQYF.

The chain links TRBV12-3 or TRBV12-4 to TRBJ1-2; maybe TRBD1 (5 bases). This CDR3 contains 13 residues. Trimming stripped 7 bases from V and 8 bases from J, with 17 bases between. In DNA, the CDR3 is TGTGCCAGCACCGGGATTACTCAGGGCGGCTACACCTTC. It yields the protein CASTGITQGGYTF.

This clonotype has a handful of counts. The chain has TRBV5-1 and TRBJ1-4, with D hard to call. Germline V gives CDR1 SGHRS, CDR2 YFSETQ. The CDR3 covers 14 residues. V was shortened by 4 bases and J by 0 bases, with 7 bases between the two germline ends. The CDR3 loop is CASSPQSTNEKLFF. In DNA, the CDR3 is TGCGCCAGCAGCCCACAATCAACTAATGAAAAACTGTTTTTT.

This clonotype came up many times. V gene TRBV5-1 combines with J gene TRBJ2-2, with 7 bases identical to TRBD1. The CDR3 totals 14 residues. Germline-derived CDR1 and CDR2 are SGHRS and YFSETQ. With 1 base clipped from V and 7 bases from J, the junction kept 4 bases outside the gene matches. The CDR3 sequence is CASSLQGDGGELFF. In DNA, the CDR3 is TGCGCCAGCAGCTTGCAGGGGGATGGCGGGGAGCTGTTTTTT.

The chain has TRBV10-3 and TRBJ2-6; D unclear. This CDR3 comprises 16 residues. Germline CDR1 reads ENHRY; CDR2 reads SYGVKD. Trimming shortened V by 3 bases and J by 4 bases, and 13 bases separated the two germline ends. Written as DNA, the CDR3 is TGTGCCATCAGTGAACTCGCGGTTTCCGGGGCCAACGTCCTGACTTTC. This codes for CAISELAVSGANVLTF.

The table lists this clonotype with many counts. The V gene is TRBV20-1, the J gene TRBJ2-7; 8 bases map to TRBD2. The length of the CDR3 is 15 residues. Trimming removed 0 bases from V and 6 bases from J; junction bases left unmatched: 10. CDR1 and CDR2 (germline): DFQATT, SNEGSKA (reference sequence). The CDR3 loop reads CSARDPGTRGSEQYF. The DNA for the CDR3 is TGCAGTGCTAGAGATCCCGGGACTAGAGGATCCGAGCAGTACTTC.

This clonotype was seen many times. The chain links TRBV20-1 to TRBJ2-1, with D possibly being TRBD1 or TRBD2 (5 bases each). The length of the CDR3 is 13 residues. Germline V CDR1 and CDR2: DFQATT, SNEGSKA (reference sequence). Trimming took 6 bases from V and 7 from J, leaving 16 bases between them. The CDR3 nucleotides are TGCAGTGCCCCGGGACGGTCCAATAATGAGCAGTTCTTC. This gives the protein CSAPGRSNNEQFF.

The rearrangement joins TRBV7-2 to TRBJ2-3; D remains ambiguous. Germline CDR1 and CDR2: SGHTA and FQGNSA. V shed 3 bases and J shed 1 base, with 5 bases lying between them. The CDR3 runs 13 residues. The CDR3 loop reads CASSFWRTDTQYF. In nucleotides, the CDR3 is TGTGCCAGCAGCTTTTGGCGCACAGATACGCAGTATTTT.

As to this clonotype: Sequence at one end of the junction differs from germline and may be a read error. The V call is TRBV3-1, the J call TRBJ2-2; 11 nucleotides line up with TRBD2. The CDR3 is 17 residues long. The germline gives CDR1 LGHDT, CDR2 YNNKEL (reference sequence). CDR3 amino acids: CASSSQLAGANTGGLFF. CDR3 nucleotides: TGTGCCAGCAGCAGCCAACTAGCGGGAGCGAACACCGGGGGGCTGTTTTTT.

This chain connects TRBV20-1 to TRBJ1-5; TRBD1 matches at 7 bases. Trimming took 7 bases from V and 2 from J; bases not matched to a gene: 8. This CDR3 is built from 14 residues. CDR1 is DFQATT and CDR2 is SNEGSKA in the germline V gene (reference sequence). CDR3 sequence reads: CSVSSGTGNQPQHF. CDR3 sequence (DNA): TGCAGTGTTTCATCCGGGACAGGCAATCAGCCCCAGCATTTT.

This clonotype was seen a few times. V is TRBV10-3 and J is TRBJ2-2; TRBD1 or TRBD2 may be the D gene (5 bases each). This CDR3 region has 12 residues. Germline-derived CDR1 and CDR2 are ENHRY and SYGVKD. Trimming removed 4 bases from V and 6 bases from J, with 6 bases in between. The CDR3 is CAISGDPGELFF. CDR3 sequence (DNA): TGTGCCATCAGTGGGGACCCCGGGGAGCTGTTTTTT.